The clone carrying this T cell receptor (beta chain) has a single count. Its antigen is undetermined. These data belong to a study of OX40 agonist ivuxolimab in advanced cancers. General study points: Clonal expansion by week 6 occurred in CD4+ and CD8+ blood T cells (at 0.1 to 3.0 mg/kg).

Germline loops: CDR1 SGHTA, CDR2 FQGNSA. This CDR3 has 14 residues. Losses at the gene ends were 1 base for V and 3 bases for J; bases not matched to a gene: 2. Here immunoSEQ multiplex PCR was the method, and the copy in TCRdb shows in-frame clones only, minus some. The sample includes 80,000 or so clones, roughly four fifths of them seen just once. This TCR was sampled from an adult with an advanced solid tumor such as melanoma, head and neck, liver or kidney cancer. The material was CD4+ or CD8+ T cells sorted from blood, obtained in a trial of the OX40 agonist ivuxolimab. V is TRBV7-2 and J is TRBJ1-2; 7 bases are a match to TRBD1. CDR3 nucleotide sequence: TGTGCCAGCAGCTTAGGGGGGACAGACTATGGCTACACCTTC. Amino acid sequence: CASSLGGTDYGYTF.